The rows below give T cell receptor beta chains drawn from one sample of a study of cytomegalovirus exposure and HLA in healthy donors. Sequencing was performed with immunoSEQ multiplex PCR; in TCRdb, only in-frame clones are kept and a portion is missing. This sample has 200,000 to 250,000 clones; more than 70% occur once, and the top ten carry about 0.5%. The specimen sequenced was PBMCs. The receptors come from a boy under 18 in good health and CMV-seronegative. Each CDR3 is given with its conserved first and last residue. D genes are given only for firm matches. Clone sizes are given selectively: once, few, many, or a class where the clone is expanded.

TRBV5-4	TRBD2	.	TRBJ2-6	CASSSRLAGGPGANVLTF	TGTGCCAGCAGCTCTCGACTAGCGGGGGGGCCAGGGGCCAACGTCCTGACTTTC
TRBV28	TRBD1	.	TRBJ2-7	CASTEQGANSYEQYF	TGTGCCAGCACGGAACAGGGGGCGAACTCCTACGAGCAGTACTTC
TRBV4-1	.	.	TRBJ2-3	CASSGYRADTQYF	TGCGCCAGCAGCGGTTACAGGGCAGATACGCAGTATTTT
TRBV4-2	TRBD2	.	TRBJ2-5	CASSQGASGSGETQYF	TGTGCCAGCAGCCAAGGGGCTAGCGGGAGCGGAGAGACCCAGTACTTC
TRBV2	.	.	TRBJ1-2	CASSELGNRGYTF	TGTGCCAGCAGTGAGTTGGGCAACCGGGGCTACACCTTC
TRBV6-5	.	.	TRBJ2-1	CASSYNIRASYNEQFF	TGTGCCAGCAGTTACAACATCAGGGCATCCTACAATGAGCAGTTCTTC
TRBV7-9	.	.	TRBJ1-4	CASSRGRNEKLFF	TGTGCCAGCAGCCGAGGGCGGAATGAAAAACTGTTTTTT
TRBV5-1	.	.	TRBJ2-3	CASSISLLSTDTQYF	TGCGCCAGCAGCATCTCACTTTTGAGCACAGATACGCAGTATTTT
TRBV1	.	few	TRBJ1-1	CTSSQESGTDMNTEAFF	TGCACCAGCAGCCAAGAGTCGGGGACTGACATGAACACTGAAGCTTTCTTT
TRBV30	.	.	TRBJ2-1	CAWNLVTEEQFF	TGTGCCTGGAATTTGGTGACTGAGGAGCAGTTCTTC
TRBV10-2	TRBD1	.	TRBJ2-7	CASSEVAGGIYEQYF	TGCGCCAGCAGTGAGGTTGCAGGGGGCATTTACGAGCAGTACTTC
TRBV4-2	.	.	TRBJ2-2	CASSHPGSGNTGELFF	TGTGCCAGCAGCCACCCGGGGAGCGGCAACACCGGGGAGCTGTTTTTT
TRBV27	.	.	TRBJ2-7	CASSLAQGPSLGEQYF	TGTGCCAGCAGTTTAGCTCAGGGCCCTTCCCTTGGGGAGCAGTACTTC
TRBV6-1	.	.	TRBJ2-4	CASSEFARLAKNIQYF	TGTGCCAGCAGTGAATTCGCGAGGCTGGCCAAAAACATTCAGTACTTC
TRBV25-1	.	few	TRBJ2-7	CASSDQGHEQYF	TGTGCCAGCAGTGACCAGGGCCACGAGCAGTACTTC
TRBV6-5	TRBD2	.	TRBJ2-7	CASGLGPFYEQYF	TGTGCCAGCGGACTAGGGCCTTTCTACGAGCAGTACTTC
TRBV11-3	TRBD2	.	TRBJ2-1	CASSFAGTSAQGSYNEQFF	TGTGCCAGCAGCTTTGCCGGGACTAGCGCCCAAGGGTCCTACAATGAGCAGTTCTTC
TRBV2	TRBD1	.	TRBJ1-5	CASRRTGEFQPQHF	TGTGCCAGCAGACGGACAGGGGAATTTCAGCCCCAGCATTTT
TRBV28	.	few	TRBJ2-7	CASSLSGYEQYF	TGTGCCAGCAGTTTGTCCGGGTACGAGCAGTACTTC
TRBV6-5	.	.	TRBJ1-4	CASSPRQHREEKLFF	TGTGCCAGCAGTCCCCGTCAACACCGGGAGGAAAAACTGTTTTTT
TRBV5-5	TRBD1	.	TRBJ1-1	CASSLQGVNTEAFF	TGTGCCAGCAGCTTGCAGGGGGTGAACACTGAAGCTTTCTTT
TRBV7-6	.	.	TRBJ2-7	CASQVGGLVHEQYF	TGTGCCAGTCAGGTTGGGGGGTTAGTCCACGAGCAGTACTTC
TRBV6-5	.	.	TRBJ1-1	CASSYSITDSGAFF	TGTGCCAGCAGTTACTCGATAACGGACAGTGGAGCTTTCTTT
TRBV30	.	.	TRBJ2-7	CAWEISGMSYEQYF	TGTGCCTGGGAGATTTCGGGGATGTCCTACGAGCAGTACTTC